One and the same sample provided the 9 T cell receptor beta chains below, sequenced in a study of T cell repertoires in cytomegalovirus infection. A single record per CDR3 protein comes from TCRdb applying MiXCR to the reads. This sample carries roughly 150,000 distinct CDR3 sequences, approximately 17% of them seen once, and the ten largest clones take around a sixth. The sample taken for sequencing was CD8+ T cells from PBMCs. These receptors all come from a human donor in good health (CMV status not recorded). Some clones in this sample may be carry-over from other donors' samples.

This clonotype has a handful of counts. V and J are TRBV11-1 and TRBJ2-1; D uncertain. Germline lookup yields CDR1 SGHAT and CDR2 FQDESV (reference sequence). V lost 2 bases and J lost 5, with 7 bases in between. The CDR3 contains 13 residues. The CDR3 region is CASSLWTNNEQFF. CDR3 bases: TGTGCCAGCAGCTTATGGACCAACAATGAGCAGTTCTTC.

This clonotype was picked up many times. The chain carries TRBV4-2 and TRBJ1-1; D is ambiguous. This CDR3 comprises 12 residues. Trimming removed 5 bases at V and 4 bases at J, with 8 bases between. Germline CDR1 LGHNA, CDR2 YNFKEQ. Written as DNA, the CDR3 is TGTGCCAGCAGCGATCCGGGCACTGAAGCTTTCTTT. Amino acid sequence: CASSDPGTEAFF.

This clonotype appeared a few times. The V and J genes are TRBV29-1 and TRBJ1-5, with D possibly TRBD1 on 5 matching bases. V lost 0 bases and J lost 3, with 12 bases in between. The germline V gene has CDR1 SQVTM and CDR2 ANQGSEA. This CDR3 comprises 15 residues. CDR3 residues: CSVEDPDSPNQPQHF. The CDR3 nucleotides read TGCAGCGTTGAAGATCCCGACAGTCCCAATCAGCCCCAGCATTTT.

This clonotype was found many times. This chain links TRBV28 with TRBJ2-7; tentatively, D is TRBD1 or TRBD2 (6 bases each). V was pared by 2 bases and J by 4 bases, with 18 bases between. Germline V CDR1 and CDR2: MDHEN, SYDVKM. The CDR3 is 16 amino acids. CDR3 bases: TGTGCCAGCAGTTTAGGGGGATGGGGGGCTCAATACGAGCAGTACTTC. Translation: CASSLGGWGAQYEQYF.

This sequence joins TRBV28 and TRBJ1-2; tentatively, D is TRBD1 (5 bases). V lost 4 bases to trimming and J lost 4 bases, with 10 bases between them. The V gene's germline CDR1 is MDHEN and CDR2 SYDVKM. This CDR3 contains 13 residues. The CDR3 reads CASSSTDIYGYTF. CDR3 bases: TGTGCCAGCAGTTCCACGGACATCTATGGCTACACCTTC.

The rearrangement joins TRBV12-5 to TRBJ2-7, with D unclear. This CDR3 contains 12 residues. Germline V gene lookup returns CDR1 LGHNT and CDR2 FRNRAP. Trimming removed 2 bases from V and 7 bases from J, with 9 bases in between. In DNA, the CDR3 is TGTGCTAGTGGTTTGTCGTCTTGGGAGCAGTACTTC. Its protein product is CASGLSSWEQYF.

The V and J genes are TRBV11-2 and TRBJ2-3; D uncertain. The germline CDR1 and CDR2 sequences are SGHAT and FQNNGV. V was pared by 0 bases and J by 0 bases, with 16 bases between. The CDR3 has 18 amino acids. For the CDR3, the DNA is TGTGCCAGCAGCTTAGATATCGGGCGACGCGCTAGCACAGATACGCAGTATTTT. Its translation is CASSLDIGRRASTDTQYF.

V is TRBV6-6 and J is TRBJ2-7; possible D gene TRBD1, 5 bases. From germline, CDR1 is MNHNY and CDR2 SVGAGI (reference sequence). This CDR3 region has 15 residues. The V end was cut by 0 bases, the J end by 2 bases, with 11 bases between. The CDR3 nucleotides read TGTGCCAGCAGTTACTCAGACAGTACAACCTACGAGCAGTACTTC. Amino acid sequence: CASSYSDSTTYEQYF.

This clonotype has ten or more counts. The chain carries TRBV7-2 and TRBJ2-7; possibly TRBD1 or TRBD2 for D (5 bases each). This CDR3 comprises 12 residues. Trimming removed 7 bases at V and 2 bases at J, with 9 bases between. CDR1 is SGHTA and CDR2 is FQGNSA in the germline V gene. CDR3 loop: CASTLGPYEQYF. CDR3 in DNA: TGTGCCAGCACCCTGGGACCCTACGAGCAGTACTTC.